Below, 30 T cell receptor beta chains from the same sample are listed, as sequenced in a study of shared clonotypes between healthy human individuals. The protocol was immunoSEQ multiplex PCR, while the TCRdb copy is restricted to in-frame clones and leaves out a portion. The sample records millions of clones, 90% to 95% being singletons. The specimen was naive CD4+ T cells sorted from blood. Subset described: CD45RA+ positively selected. The receptors come from a man aged 18-30 years in good health.

The chain has TRBV10-3 and TRBJ2-1; TRBD2 matches 7 bases. CDR3 length: 15 amino acids. Per germline, CDR1 ENHRY and CDR2 SYGVKD. Trimming removed 4 bases from V and 7 bases from J; junction bases left unmatched: 10. The CDR3 sequence: CAISGDSTGGNEQFF. CDR3 DNA: TGTGCCATCAGTGGGGACTCCACCGGGGGGAATGAGCAGTTCTTC.

This sequence joins TRBV4-2 and TRBJ2-7; 7 bases line up with TRBD2. The CDR3 consists of 15 residues. V lost 5 bases to trimming and J lost 13 bases; unmatched junction nucleotides: 20. Germline values: CDR1 LGHNA, CDR2 YNFKEQ. This chain's CDR3 is CASSVSLAVSGEDYF. The CDR3 bases are TGTGCCAGCAGCGTCTCCCTAGCGGTCTCGGGGGAAGACTACTTC.

The J gene is TRBJ2-1, the V gene TRBV12-5; 7 nucleotides line up with TRBD1. The CDR3 spans 14 residues. Per germline, CDR1 LGHNT and CDR2 FRNRAP. Losses at the gene ends were 6 bases for V and 6 bases for J; bases not matched to a gene: 8. CDR3 loop: CASGPPGQPNEQFF. The CDR3 coding sequence is TGTGCTAGTGGCCCACCGGGACAGCCCAATGAGCAGTTCTTC.

The chain uses TRBV9 and TRBJ2-3, with D hard to call. Germline CDR1 and CDR2: SGDLS and YYNGEE. The CDR3 is made up of 16 amino acids. V lost 0 bases to trimming and J lost 0 bases, with 11 bases between them. In DNA, the CDR3 is TGTGCCAGCAGCGTAGTTCCCACGCCTAGCACAGATACGCAGTATTTT. This codes for CASSVVPTPSTDTQYF.

J is TRBJ2-3 and V is TRBV4-1, with 8 positions matching TRBD1. The CDR3 runs 16 residues. V trimming: 5 bases; J trimming: 1 base; junction bases outside the gene matches: 8. Germline CDR1 and CDR2: MGHRA and YSYEKL. The CDR3 region is CASSRPGQDRTDTQYF. The CDR3 DNA reads as TGCGCCAGCAGCAGACCGGGACAGGACCGCACAGATACGCAGTATTTT.

This chain connects TRBV5-1 to TRBJ2-4, with 7 bases that match TRBD1. CDR1 and CDR2 from the germline V gene are SGHRS and YFSETQ. The length of the CDR3 is 14 residues. With V trimmed by 7 bases and J by 6 bases, 10 bases remained unmatched. DNA of the CDR3: TGCGCCAGCCGAAACGGGACAGTCGGAAACATTCAGTACTTC. Protein product: CASRNGTVGNIQYF.

The CDR3 spells CASSLRVRTTEAFF. The CDR3 bases are TGCGCCAGCAGCTTGAGAGTTAGGACAACTGAAGCTTTCTTT. The chain uses TRBV5-1 and TRBJ1-1; perhaps TRBD1 as D (5 bases). The germline V gene has CDR1 SGHRS and CDR2 YFSETQ. V dropped 1 base and J dropped 5 bases, with 12 bases sitting between them. The CDR3 covers 14 residues.

The rearrangement links TRBV14 to TRBJ1-1; the D gene is possibly TRBD1 (6 bases). In germline, CDR1 is SGHDN, CDR2 FVKESK. The CDR3 totals 13 residues. V lost 3 bases, J lost 4 bases, and 9 bases lay in between. The CDR3 loop reads CASSQQGFTEAFF. The CDR3 region has the DNA TGTGCCAGCAGCCAGCAGGGGTTCACTGAAGCTTTCTTT.

The J gene is TRBJ1-4, the V gene TRBV30; D gene unclear. Germline lookup yields CDR1 GTSNPN and CDR2 SVGIG (reference sequence). The germline V and J ends were trimmed by 1 base and 2 bases, with 8 bases remaining between them. This CDR3 is built from 14 residues. DNA for the CDR3: TGTGCCTGGAGTGAGACGGCGACTAATGAAAAACTGTTTTTT. The encoded protein is CAWSETATNEKLFF.

Of note for this clone: The sample has other DNA sequences that encode this CDR3 too. This chain uses TRBV5-4 with TRBJ2-5; D is possibly TRBD2 (6 bases). The CDR3 contains 14 residues. Trimming left V 2 bases short and J 5 bases short, with 13 bases between. Germline CDR1 and CDR2: SGHNT and YYREEE (reference sequence). The CDR3 spells CASSLIGGGETQYF. CDR3 DNA sequence: TGTGCCAGCAGCTTAATCGGTGGAGGGGAGACCCAGTACTTC.

CDR3 region: CASSQVGVTEAFF. DNA of the CDR3: TGCGCCAGCAGCCAAGTGGGAGTCACTGAAGCTTTCTTT. J is TRBJ1-1 and V is TRBV4-3; D ambiguous. This CDR3 is 13 amino acids long. The germline V and J ends were trimmed by 1 base and 4 bases, with 7 bases remaining between them. Germline V gives CDR1 LGHNA, CDR2 YSLEER.

The rearrangement links TRBV12-5 to TRBJ2-3, with TRBD2 matching 7 bases. The CDR3 contains 15 residues. The junction had 9 bases not matched to a gene; V was cut back by 8 bases and J by 1 base. Germline CDR1 is LGHNT and CDR2 is FRNRAP. The DNA of the CDR3 is TGTGCTAGTTTCGGGAGGAGCGAGGGCACAGATACGCAGTATTTT. It codes for CASFGRSEGTDTQYF.

The genes are TRBV30 and TRBJ1-5; maybe TRBD1 (6 bases). The CDR3 contains 12 residues. V was shortened by 5 bases and J by 5 bases, with 10 bases between the two germline ends. The V gene's germline CDR1 is GTSNPN and CDR2 SVGIG (reference sequence). This CDR3 is CAWQRGDQPQHF. The CDR3 coding sequence is TGTGCCTGGCAGAGGGGGGATCAGCCCCAGCATTTT.

This clone came up once. This chain connects TRBV5-4 to TRBJ2-2, with TRBD2 as a possible D gene (6 bases). This CDR3 comprises 14 residues. Trimming stripped 4 bases from V and 4 bases from J, with 11 bases between. Germline lookup yields CDR1 SGHNT and CDR2 YYREEE (reference sequence). The CDR3 region is CASSGWDSTGELFF. The CDR3 DNA reads TGTGCCAGCAGCGGATGGGACTCCACCGGGGAGCTGTTTTTT.

A single count supports this clone. V gene TRBV28 combines with J gene TRBJ1-2, with D possibly being TRBD1 (6 bases). The CDR3 runs to 13 residues. Looked up from germline, CDR1 is MDHEN and CDR2 is SYDVKM. Deletions cut 3 bases from V and 4 bases from J, with 9 bases between. CDR3 protein: CASSLQGSYGYTF. Written as DNA, the CDR3 is TGTGCCAGCAGTTTGCAGGGGAGCTATGGCTACACCTTC.

This chain links TRBV18 with TRBJ1-5; D is perhaps TRBD1 (6 bases). Germline V lookup: CDR1 KGHSH, CDR2 LQKENI. Between the trimmed V and J ends, which lost 4 bases and 7 bases, there was a span of 11 bases. This CDR3 has 13 residues. This chain's CDR3 is CASSLTQGQPQHF. In DNA, the CDR3 is TGTGCCAGCTCACTAACACAGGGACAGCCCCAGCATTTT.

The V gene is TRBV15, the J gene TRBJ2-7, with 9 bases fitting TRBD1. CDR1 is LNHNV, CDR2 YYDKDF, per germline (reference sequence). Unmatched junction bases numbered 7, after V lost 0 bases and J lost 7 bases. This CDR3 is built from 15 residues. The CDR3 nucleotides read TGTGCCACCAGCAGAGATCGGACAGGGGCGGGGGAGCAGTACTTC. Translating gives CATSRDRTGAGEQYF.

The CDR3 reads CASSKGHLRETQYF. CDR3 bases: TGTGCCAGCTCAAAGGGACACTTACGAGAGACCCAGTACTTC. V gene TRBV18 combines with J gene TRBJ2-5; D is perhaps TRBD1 (6 bases). Germline V gene data show CDR1 as KGHSH and CDR2 as LQKENI. The CDR3 totals 14 residues. With 5 bases removed from V and 4 bases from J, the gap between germline ends came to 14 bases.

V and J are TRBV10-1 and TRBJ1-3, with D perhaps matching TRBD1 (6 bases). V gave up 6 bases and J gave up 0 bases, with 9 bases separating them. This CDR3 is built from 14 residues. CDR1 is WNHNN and CDR2 is SYGVQD in the germline V gene (reference sequence). The CDR3 DNA follows: TGCGCCAGCAGCCGGGACACCTCTGGAAACACCATATATTTT. This translates into CASSRDTSGNTIYF.

The chain carries TRBV5-1 and TRBJ2-3; D might be TRBD2 (5 bases). Germline lookup yields CDR1 SGHRS and CDR2 YFSETQ. V was shortened by 0 bases and J by 4 bases, with 9 bases between the two germline ends. CDR3 length: 14 residues. In nucleotides, the CDR3 is TGCGCCAGCAGCTTGGGGAGGCCGGCAGATACGCAGTATTTT. Protein: CASSLGRPADTQYF.

This clone is a singleton in its sample. The rearrangement links TRBV5-1 to TRBJ2-7; possibly TRBD2 for D (6 bases). V dropped 0 bases and J dropped 6 bases, with 13 bases sitting between them. Germline V gives CDR1 SGHRS, CDR2 YFSETQ. There are 14 residues in the CDR3. CDR3 residues: CASSLGRVEGEQYF. The DNA for the CDR3 is TGCGCCAGCAGCTTGGGACGGGTGGAGGGCGAGCAGTACTTC.

This chain links TRBV11-2 with TRBJ1-2, with D hard to call. Germline lookup yields CDR1 SGHAT and CDR2 FQNNGV. The V gene lost 1 base and the J gene lost 4 bases, with 13 bases spanning the gap. The CDR3 runs to 15 residues. CDR3 nucleotide sequence: TGTGCCAGCAGCTTAGCGGGTCAACTAGGCTATGGCTACACCTTC. Amino acid sequence: CASSLAGQLGYGYTF.

This chain connects TRBV6-7 to TRBJ2-3, with 10 bases that match TRBD2. TRBV6-7 is marked as an open reading frame, function uncertain. This CDR3 region has 17 residues. Trimming took 8 bases from V and 1 from J; bases not matched to a gene: 12. CDR3 nucleotides: TGTGCCAGCCCAAAGTGGGCTAGCGGGAGTTGCACAGATACGCAGTATTTT. Translated: CASPKWASGSCTDTQYF.

The chain is built from TRBV27 and TRBJ2-7, with D maybe TRBD2 (6 bases). V was shortened by 0 bases and J by 4 bases, with 13 bases between the two germline ends. This CDR3 has 15 residues. Germline lookup yields CDR1 MNHEY and CDR2 SMNVEV (reference sequence). For the CDR3, the DNA is TGTGCCAGCAGTTTATCGGGACTCTCTGGGTACGAGCAGTACTTC. Its protein product is CASSLSGLSGYEQYF.

The chain couples TRBV7-2 to TRBJ2-2; 11 bases are shared with TRBD2. V gave up 5 bases and J gave up 4 bases; unmatched junction bases: 15. CDR3 size: 19 residues. Per germline, CDR1 SGHTA and CDR2 FQGNSA. This CDR3 reads CASSRKGTSGSRTTGELFF. As DNA, the CDR3 is TGTGCCAGCAGCCGAAAGGGTACTAGCGGGAGCAGGACCACCGGGGAGCTGTTTTTT. Complete variable domain (other parts from reference TRBV7-2 and TRBJ2-2): GAGVSQSPSNKVTEKGKDVELRCDPISGHTALYWYRQSLGQGLEFLIYFQGNSAPDKSGLPSDRFSAERTGGSVSTLTIQRTQQEDSAVYLCASSRKGTSGSRTTGELFFGEGSRLTVL.

The V gene is TRBV19, the J gene TRBJ1-1; the D gene is possibly TRBD1 (6 bases). The CDR3 runs 15 residues. Trimming cost V 4 bases and J 2 bases, with 14 bases left between them. Germline CDR1 LNHDA, CDR2 SQIVND (reference sequence). The CDR3 sequence: CASSSPRTANTEAFF. In DNA form, the CDR3 reads TGTGCCAGTAGTAGCCCCCGGACAGCCAACACTGAAGCTTTCTTT.

The chain has TRBV4-1 and TRBJ2-1; D possibly uses TRBD1 or TRBD2 (6 bases each). Germline CDR1 reads MGHRA; CDR2 reads YSYEKL. CDR3 length: 16 amino acids. The germline V and J ends were trimmed by 0 bases and 2 bases, with 11 bases remaining between them. For the CDR3, the DNA is TGCGCCAGCAGCCAAGATGGAGGGGGTACCTACAATGAGCAGTTCTTC. It is translated as CASSQDGGGTYNEQFF.

The rearrangement uses TRBV5-1 and TRBJ2-2, with 10 bases identical to TRBD1. Trimming cost V 4 bases and J 2 bases; bases outside gene matches: 8. Germline loops: CDR1 SGHRS, CDR2 YFSETQ. The CDR3 is 17 amino acids. The CDR3 coding sequence is TGCGCCAGCAGCGCGAGGGGACAGGGGAAAAACACCGGGGAGCTGTTTTTT. It codes for CASSARGQGKNTGELFF.

This clone was seen just once. The chain uses TRBV7-2 and TRBJ2-7; 9 bases match TRBD2. Germline lookup yields CDR1 SGHTA and CDR2 FQGNSA. With V trimmed by 5 bases and J by 0 bases, 11 bases remained unmatched. This CDR3 comprises 17 residues. The CDR3 is CASSLIQSGRSSYEQYF. The CDR3 nucleotides are TGTGCCAGCAGCCTGATTCAGAGCGGGAGGAGCTCCTACGAGCAGTACTTC.

The CDR3 coding sequence is TGTGCCAGCAGCTATGCGGAGACCCAGTACTTC. Translated, it gives CASSYAETQYF. This chain connects TRBV5-8 to TRBJ2-5; D call uncertain. The CDR3 is made up of 11 amino acids. Germline CDR1 SGHTS, CDR2 YDEGEE. Trimming removed 3 bases from V and 5 bases from J, with 5 bases in between.